These T cell receptor beta chains were read from a single sample in a study of HIV-infected patients and healthy controls. TCRdb reprocessed the 5' RACE reads via MiXCR and lists one record per CDR3 protein. This sample carries about 64,000 distinct CDR3 sequences, roughly 19% of them seen once, and the ten largest clones take 1.4% to 1.5%. Sequencing used CD4+ T cells from blood. These receptors originate from a human donor in good health. Both conserved end residues are part of each CDR3. D genes are given only for firm matches. Only part of the rows carry a size: once, few, many, or a class if the clone is expanded.

CDR3 DNA: TGTGCCTGGAGAGTGGGACAGCTGATCTATAATTCACCCCTCCACTTT
CDR3 protein: CAWRVGQLIYNSPLHF
V gene: TRBV30
J gene: TRBJ1-6
D gene: TRBD1
clone size: -

CDR3 DNA: TGTGCCAGCAGCAGGGGACAGGGGCCCTCCTACGAGCAGTACTTC
CDR3 protein: CASSRGQGPSYEQYF
V gene: TRBV6-5
J gene: TRBJ2-7
D gene: TRBD1
clone size: -

CDR3 DNA: TGTGCCAGCAGCTTCCAACAAGAGACCCAGTACTTC
CDR3 protein: CASSFQQETQYF
V gene: TRBV7-2
J gene: TRBJ2-5
D gene: -
clone size: many

CDR3 DNA: TGTGCCAGCTCACCCCCAGGACGTTTAGCGGGAGTCGGCCAAGAGACCCAGTACTTC
CDR3 protein: CASSPPGRLAGVGQETQYF
V gene: TRBV18
J gene: TRBJ2-5
D gene: TRBD2
clone size: -

CDR3 DNA: TGTGCCAGTAGTCCGCCGCATTCATTCTCCTATGGCTACACCTTC
CDR3 protein: CASSPPHSFSYGYTF
V gene: TRBV19
J gene: TRBJ1-2
D gene: -
clone size: -

CDR3 DNA: TGCAGTGCTAGAATCCGGGACCCATATAATTCACCCCTCCACTTT
CDR3 protein: CSARIRDPYNSPLHF
V gene: TRBV20-1
J gene: TRBJ1-6
D gene: -
clone size: few

CDR3 DNA: TGTGCCAGCAGCCCCAGGACTAGCGGGATCGGGGAGCTGTTTTTT
CDR3 protein: CASSPRTSGIGELFF
V gene: TRBV7-3
J gene: TRBJ2-2
D gene: TRBD2
clone size: many

CDR3 DNA: TGCGCCAGCAGCCAAGATTCAGGAGGGGTTTACGGCTACACCTTC
CDR3 protein: CASSQDSGGVYGYTF
V gene: TRBV4-3
J gene: TRBJ1-2
D gene: -
clone size: many

CDR3 DNA: TGTGCCAGCAGTGAAAAATTCCTCTTGAACACTGAAGCTTTCTTT
CDR3 protein: CASSEKFLLNTEAFF
V gene: TRBV6-1
J gene: TRBJ1-1
D gene: -
clone size: many

CDR3 DNA: TGCGCCAGCAGCCAAGGACCCGAGACAGATACGCAGTATTTT
CDR3 protein: CASSQGPETDTQYF
V gene: TRBV4-3
J gene: TRBJ2-3
D gene: -
clone size: -

CDR3 DNA: TGTGCCTGGAGCCCCGTACAGGGACTGTCCCGTTTC
CDR3 protein: CAWSPVQGLSRF
V gene: TRBV30
J gene: TRBJ2-1
D gene: -
clone size: few

CDR3 DNA: TGTGCCAGCAGCTTCCAGGGCTATGCCCATATGAACACTGAAGCTTTCTTT
CDR3 protein: CASSFQGYAHMNTEAFF
V gene: TRBV5-6
J gene: TRBJ1-1
D gene: -
clone size: -

CDR3 DNA: TGTGCCAGCAGCCGACGGACTAGCGGGGCTGCAGATACGCAGTATTTT
CDR3 protein: CASSRRTSGAADTQYF
V gene: TRBV13
J gene: TRBJ2-3
D gene: TRBD2
clone size: -

CDR3 DNA: TGTGCCGGGGGCCGACCTAACTATGGCTACACCTTC
CDR3 protein: CAGGRPNYGYTF
V gene: TRBV6-6
J gene: TRBJ1-2
D gene: -
clone size: -

CDR3 DNA: TGTGCCATCAGTGGGGGCAGGGGCCCGAACACTGAAGCTTTCTTT
CDR3 protein: CAISGGRGPNTEAFF
V gene: TRBV10-3
J gene: TRBJ1-1
D gene: -
clone size: few

CDR3 DNA: TGCAGTGCTCTGACTAGCGGGGGGGTCTCCAATCTCTTC
CDR3 protein: CSALTSGGVSNLF
V gene: TRBV20-1
J gene: TRBJ2-5
D gene: TRBD2
clone size: few

CDR3 DNA: TGTGCCAGCAGATCTGGGGCCAACGTCCTGACTTTC
CDR3 protein: CASRSGANVLTF
V gene: TRBV12-3/TRBV12-4
J gene: TRBJ2-6
D gene: -
clone size: few

CDR3 DNA: TGTGCCAGCAGTTCCCTCTTTATAGACGCCTACGAGCAGTACTTC
CDR3 protein: CASSSLFIDAYEQYF
V gene: TRBV27
J gene: TRBJ2-7
D gene: -
clone size: -

CDR3 DNA: TGTGCCAGCAGCCGTTCCGGGCCCGAGAACAAACTGTTTTTT
CDR3 protein: CASSRSGPENKLFF
V gene: TRBV3-1
J gene: TRBJ1-4
D gene: -
clone size: -

CDR3 DNA: TGCAGCGTTGATAAGGGGACGAACACTGAAGCTTTCTTT
CDR3 protein: CSVDKGTNTEAFF
V gene: TRBV29-1
J gene: TRBJ1-1
D gene: -
clone size: many

CDR3 DNA: TGTGCCAGCAGTTTAGTCAACGGGCAGACCCAGTACTTC
CDR3 protein: CASSLVNGQTQYF
V gene: TRBV28
J gene: TRBJ2-5
D gene: -
clone size: few

CDR3 DNA: TGTGCCACCAGTGACAACCGGGACTACCGCACCGGGGAGCTGTTTTTT
CDR3 protein: CATSDNRDYRTGELFF
V gene: TRBV24-1
J gene: TRBJ2-2
D gene: TRBD2
clone size: few

CDR3 DNA: TGTGCCAGCAGCTCAGGGTTTTTGGGGAATCAGCCCCAGCATTTT
CDR3 protein: CASSSGFLGNQPQHF
V gene: TRBV28
J gene: TRBJ1-5
D gene: -
clone size: many

CDR3 DNA: TGTGCCAGCAGTTCTCCGGGGACGTATAATTCACCCCTCCACTTT
CDR3 protein: CASSSPGTYNSPLHF
V gene: TRBV6-5
J gene: TRBJ1-6
D gene: -
clone size: -

CDR3 DNA: TGTGCCATCAGTGAGTCGTCGGGACTTCGGTCCTACGAGCAGTACTTC
CDR3 protein: CAISESSGLRSYEQYF
V gene: TRBV10-3
J gene: TRBJ2-7
D gene: -
clone size: -

CDR3 DNA: TGTGCCACCAGTGACCCAGGGACTAGCGGGAGGGCCACGGGGGAGCAGTTCTTC
CDR3 protein: CATSDPGTSGRATGEQFF
V gene: TRBV24-1
J gene: TRBJ2-1
D gene: TRBD2
clone size: -

CDR3 DNA: TGTGCCAGCAGCCCGCCCGACAGTAGGGGCGCTTTCTTT
CDR3 protein: CASSPPDSRGAFF
V gene: TRBV5-4
J gene: TRBJ1-1
D gene: -
clone size: -

CDR3 DNA: TGTGCCAGCAGCCAAGTTGCGGGGGCCACAGATACGCAGTATTTT
CDR3 protein: CASSQVAGATDTQYF
V gene: TRBV4-2
J gene: TRBJ2-3
D gene: -
clone size: many

CDR3 DNA: TGTGCCAGCAGCTCCCGTCAGCGGCCCAGCACAGATACGCAGTATTTT
CDR3 protein: CASSSRQRPSTDTQYF
V gene: TRBV4-2
J gene: TRBJ2-3
D gene: -
clone size: many

CDR3 DNA: TGTGCCAGCAGACGCGGGGGCACAGATACGCAGTATTTT
CDR3 protein: CASRRGGTDTQYF
V gene: TRBV6-5
J gene: TRBJ2-3
D gene: -
clone size: -

CDR3 DNA: TGTGCCAGCAGCGTAGCGGGGGAGCCCCCAGATACGCAGTATTTT
CDR3 protein: CASSVAGEPPDTQYF
V gene: TRBV9
J gene: TRBJ2-3
D gene: -
clone size: many

CDR3 DNA: TGCGCCAGCAGCTTGAAGAACAGTGACTATGGCTACACCTTC
CDR3 protein: CASSLKNSDYGYTF
V gene: TRBV5-1
J gene: TRBJ1-2
D gene: -
clone size: -

CDR3 DNA: TGCGCCAGCAGCTTGGGACAGCGGGGCGATACGCAGTATTTT
CDR3 protein: CASSLGQRGDTQYF
V gene: TRBV5-1
J gene: TRBJ2-3
D gene: TRBD2
clone size: -

CDR3 DNA: TGTGCTACGAACCGGGACAGGGTCACTGAAGCTTTCTTT
CDR3 protein: CATNRDRVTEAFF
V gene: TRBV12-5
J gene: TRBJ1-1
D gene: TRBD1
clone size: many

CDR3 DNA: TGCAGCGTCCAGGGAGGAGAGACCCAGTACTTC
CDR3 protein: CSVQGGETQYF
V gene: TRBV29-1
J gene: TRBJ2-5
D gene: -
clone size: once

CDR3 DNA: TGTGCCAGCAGCCAAAGAACTAGGCGTGGAGATACGCAGTATTTT
CDR3 protein: CASSQRTRRGDTQYF
V gene: TRBV5-4
J gene: TRBJ2-3
D gene: -
clone size: -

CDR3 DNA: TGTGCCAGCAGCCAAGTGAGGGAAGCTTTCTTT
CDR3 protein: CASSQVREAFF
V gene: TRBV14
J gene: TRBJ1-1
D gene: -
clone size: few

CDR3 DNA: TGTGCCAGCGGACTACTTCTGGGGGACAGGGCCCGGAACACTGAAGCTTTCTTT
CDR3 protein: CASGLLLGDRARNTEAFF
V gene: TRBV5-6
J gene: TRBJ1-1
D gene: TRBD1
clone size: many

CDR3 DNA: TGTGCCAGTAGTATCGGCCGGAACTATGGCTACACCTTC
CDR3 protein: CASSIGRNYGYTF
V gene: TRBV19
J gene: TRBJ1-2
D gene: -
clone size: -

CDR3 DNA: TGTGCCAGCAGCTCCGGGGGAAACACTGAAGCTTTCTTT
CDR3 protein: CASSSGGNTEAFF
V gene: TRBV7-9
J gene: TRBJ1-1
D gene: -
clone size: -

CDR3 DNA: TGTGCCAGCAGTCGGGACAGCCCAAAAGAAGCTTTCTTT
CDR3 protein: CASSRDSPKEAFF
V gene: TRBV27
J gene: TRBJ1-1
D gene: TRBD1
clone size: once

CDR3 DNA: TGTGCCAGCAGTAAATTAGGGAGGGAGCAGTTCTTC
CDR3 protein: CASSKLGREQFF
V gene: TRBV12-3/TRBV12-4
J gene: TRBJ2-1
D gene: -
clone size: many

CDR3 DNA: TGCGCCAGCAGCGGATACTATGGCTACACCTTC
CDR3 protein: CASSGYYGYTF
V gene: TRBV4-1
J gene: TRBJ1-2
D gene: -
clone size: many

CDR3 DNA: TGCGCCAGCAGCCAAGTGTCGAGGCAGGGGCATGAAAATACGCAGTATTTT
CDR3 protein: CASSQVSRQGHENTQYF
V gene: TRBV4-1
J gene: TRBJ2-3
D gene: -
clone size: -

CDR3 DNA: TGCGCCAGCAGCTTGAATCGCGCAGATACGCAGTATTTT
CDR3 protein: CASSLNRADTQYF
V gene: TRBV5-1
J gene: TRBJ2-3
D gene: -
clone size: many

CDR3 DNA: TGCAGTGCTAGAGATCGTATTAGCGGGGGGGCCACAGATACGCAGTATTTT
CDR3 protein: CSARDRISGGATDTQYF
V gene: TRBV20-1
J gene: TRBJ2-3
D gene: TRBD2
clone size: -

CDR3 DNA: TGTGCCAGCAGTCAGGGGGCAGGAGCTTTCTTT
CDR3 protein: CASSQGAGAFF
V gene: TRBV6-6
J gene: TRBJ1-1
D gene: TRBD1
clone size: many

CDR3 DNA: TGCAGTGCCGCACGGACTAGCGGGAGATTTGATACGCAGTATTTT
CDR3 protein: CSAARTSGRFDTQYF
V gene: TRBV20-1
J gene: TRBJ2-3
D gene: TRBD2
clone size: few

CDR3 DNA: TGTGCCAGCAGTTTACGACAGGGAAGCACAGATACGCAGTATTTT
CDR3 protein: CASSLRQGSTDTQYF
V gene: TRBV28
J gene: TRBJ2-3
D gene: TRBD1
clone size: few

CDR3 DNA: TGCGCCAGCAGCTTGGATAACGGGGAGGAAAAACTGTTTTTT
CDR3 protein: CASSLDNGEEKLFF
V gene: TRBV5-1
J gene: TRBJ1-4
D gene: -
clone size: few

CDR3 DNA: TGTGCCAGCAGCCCTCCGGGAGGCAATCAGCCCCAGCATTTT
CDR3 protein: CASSPPGGNQPQHF
V gene: TRBV6-2/TRBV6-3
J gene: TRBJ1-5
D gene: -
clone size: -

CDR3 DNA: TGTGCCAGCAGTTTTAAAGGGGCCTACGGGGAGCTGTTTTTT
CDR3 protein: CASSFKGAYGELFF
V gene: TRBV12-3/TRBV12-4
J gene: TRBJ2-2
D gene: -
clone size: few

CDR3 DNA: TGCAGTGCTAGAGAGGGACTAGCGGGGAACAAAAACATTCAGTACTTC
CDR3 protein: CSAREGLAGNKNIQYF
V gene: TRBV20-1
J gene: TRBJ2-4
D gene: TRBD2
clone size: -

CDR3 DNA: TGCAGTGCTAGAGAGTCTAGCGGGAGATTTAATGAGCAGTTCTTC
CDR3 protein: CSARESSGRFNEQFF
V gene: TRBV20-1
J gene: TRBJ2-1
D gene: TRBD2
clone size: -

CDR3 DNA: TGCAGTGCTAGAGATGGTTGGGACAGCGAAAACTATGGCTACACCTTC
CDR3 protein: CSARDGWDSENYGYTF
V gene: TRBV20-1
J gene: TRBJ1-2
D gene: TRBD1
clone size: few

CDR3 DNA: TGCGCCAGCAGCCTGGAGACAGGGGTCGCCTCCACCATATACCACTATGGCTACACCTTC
CDR3 protein: CASSLETGVASTIYHYGYTF
V gene: TRBV5-1
J gene: TRBJ1-2
D gene: TRBD1
clone size: many